A selection of T cell receptor beta chains follows, all from one sample in a study of blood T cell repertoires in COVID-19. The repertoire was sequenced with immunoSEQ multiplex PCR; TCRdb's copy has only in-frame clones and lacks some. The table includes over 200,000 clones, 75% to 90% detected once. Sample: peripheral blood. Source of these receptors: a woman in her thirties or forties with acute or convalescent COVID-19. CDR3s include the opening cysteine and the closing phenylalanine or tryptophan. D genes are given only for firm matches. Only part of the rows carry a size: once, few, many, or a class if the clone is expanded.

j_gene: TRBJ1-1; v_gene: TRBV7-9; d_gene: TRBD1; abundance: .; CDR3nt: TGTGCCAGCAGCGCCAGTACAGGGGCGGACACTGAAGCTTTCTTT; CDR3aa: CASSASTGADTEAFF
j_gene: TRBJ2-3; v_gene: TRBV3-1/TRBV3-2; d_gene: TRBD2; abundance: few; CDR3nt: TGTGCCAGCGGACCGACTAGCGGGGGGGCCGTAGATACGCAGTATTTT; CDR3aa: CASGPTSGGAVDTQYF
j_gene: TRBJ1-2; v_gene: TRBV19; d_gene: .; abundance: .; CDR3nt: TGTGCCAGTAGTACCGACAGGAGAAGTTATGGCTACACCTTC; CDR3aa: CASSTDRRSYGYTF
j_gene: TRBJ1-2; v_gene: TRBV29-1; d_gene: TRBD1; abundance: .; CDR3nt: TGCAGCGGGGGGACAGGGGGCGGCTACACCTTC; CDR3aa: CSGGTGGGYTF
j_gene: TRBJ2-1; v_gene: TRBV9; d_gene: .; abundance: .; CDR3nt: TGTGCCAGCAGCGTCGGCGGGCAGAGCTCCTACAATGAGCAGTTCTTC; CDR3aa: CASSVGGQSSYNEQFF
j_gene: TRBJ1-2; v_gene: TRBV4-2; d_gene: TRBD1; abundance: once; CDR3nt: TGTGCCAGCAGCCAAGATAAGAGGGGGCGTCCTTATGGCTACACCTTC; CDR3aa: CASSQDKRGRPYGYTF
j_gene: TRBJ1-5; v_gene: TRBV13; d_gene: .; abundance: .; CDR3nt: TGTGCCAGCAGCTTGAGGATAGGCAATCAGCCCCAGCATTTT; CDR3aa: CASSLRIGNQPQHF
j_gene: TRBJ1-5; v_gene: TRBV27; d_gene: .; abundance: .; CDR3nt: TGTGCCAGCAGTTTAAGCGACAGGTTTAATCAGCCCCAGCATTTT; CDR3aa: CASSLSDRFNQPQHF
j_gene: TRBJ1-1; v_gene: TRBV4-1; d_gene: .; abundance: once; CDR3nt: TGCGCCAGCACGCCTTATCAGGACAGTACGTTTGAAGCTTTCTTT; CDR3aa: CASTPYQDSTFEAFF
j_gene: TRBJ1-4; v_gene: TRBV7-9; d_gene: .; abundance: few; CDR3nt: TGTGCCAGCAGCCCTCATCGACTAATTGACGAAAAACTGTTTTTT; CDR3aa: CASSPHRLIDEKLFF
j_gene: TRBJ1-1; v_gene: TRBV30; d_gene: .; abundance: .; CDR3nt: TGTGCCCGTGGAAGGGGATCGAACACTGAAGCTTTCTTT; CDR3aa: CARGRGSNTEAFF
j_gene: TRBJ1-1; v_gene: TRBV6-6; d_gene: .; abundance: .; CDR3nt: TGTGCCAGCATACAGCGGACTGAAGCTTTCTTT; CDR3aa: CASIQRTEAFF
j_gene: TRBJ2-1; v_gene: TRBV11-2; d_gene: TRBD2; abundance: once; CDR3nt: TGTGCCAGCAGCTTACTTAGGACTAGCGGGGGGAAGCGGAATGAGCAGTTCTTC; CDR3aa: CASSLLRTSGGKRNEQFF
j_gene: TRBJ1-3; v_gene: TRBV28; d_gene: .; abundance: .; CDR3nt: TGTGCCAGCAGTTTCGGGGGGGCGCGTGGAAACACCATATATTTT; CDR3aa: CASSFGGARGNTIYF
j_gene: TRBJ1-1; v_gene: TRBV9; d_gene: TRBD1; abundance: .; CDR3nt: TGTGCCAGCAGCGTAGGACAGGGACCCTCTAACACTGAAGCTTTCTTT; CDR3aa: CASSVGQGPSNTEAFF
j_gene: TRBJ1-2; v_gene: TRBV9; d_gene: .; abundance: .; CDR3nt: TGTGCCAGCAGCGTAGCCCAGAACTATGGCTACACCTTC; CDR3aa: CASSVAQNYGYTF
j_gene: TRBJ2-2; v_gene: TRBV5-6; d_gene: .; abundance: few; CDR3nt: TGTGCCAGCAGCTTTGCTCCAGGCACCGGGGAGCTGTTTTTT; CDR3aa: CASSFAPGTGELFF
j_gene: TRBJ2-3; v_gene: TRBV18; d_gene: .; abundance: .; CDR3nt: TGTGCCAGCTCACCGGGCAGGGCTAATACGCAGTATTTT; CDR3aa: CASSPGRANTQYF
j_gene: TRBJ1-2; v_gene: TRBV6-5; d_gene: TRBD1; abundance: .; CDR3nt: TGTGCCAGCAACCCCGACAGGGGGCGCCAAGGCTACACCTTC; CDR3aa: CASNPDRGRQGYTF
j_gene: TRBJ1-2; v_gene: TRBV24-1; d_gene: .; abundance: few; CDR3nt: TGTGCCACCAGTGATTGGGCCGGGAACGGCTACACCTTC; CDR3aa: CATSDWAGNGYTF
j_gene: TRBJ1-1; v_gene: TRBV25-1; d_gene: .; abundance: .; CDR3nt: TGTGCCAGCAGTGAATATATGCCAGGTAAAAACACTGAAGCTTTCTTT; CDR3aa: CASSEYMPGKNTEAFF
j_gene: TRBJ1-1; v_gene: TRBV6-5; d_gene: .; abundance: .; CDR3nt: TGTGCCAGCAGCCAACAGGTAATGAACACTGAAGCTTTCTTT; CDR3aa: CASSQQVMNTEAFF
j_gene: TRBJ1-2; v_gene: TRBV6-1; d_gene: TRBD1; abundance: .; CDR3nt: TGTGCCAGCAGTGAATTCGGACAGGGATCCAACTATGGCTACACCTTC; CDR3aa: CASSEFGQGSNYGYTF
j_gene: TRBJ2-2; v_gene: TRBV11-3; d_gene: .; abundance: few; CDR3nt: TGTGCCAGCACGTCTCCAGGGACCGGGGAGCTGTTTTTT; CDR3aa: CASTSPGTGELFF
j_gene: TRBJ1-5; v_gene: TRBV27; d_gene: .; abundance: .; CDR3nt: TGTGCCAGCAGTTACGGGAATCAGCCCCAGCATTTT; CDR3aa: CASSYGNQPQHF
j_gene: TRBJ1-5; v_gene: TRBV3-1/TRBV3-2; d_gene: TRBD1; abundance: .; CDR3nt: TGTGCCAGCAGCCAAGGGACCCCCGGGACAGGGGGCTTGTCCCAGCATTTT; CDR3aa: CASSQGTPGTGGLSQHF
j_gene: TRBJ1-2; v_gene: TRBV7-2; d_gene: .; abundance: once; CDR3nt: TGTGCCAGCAGCTTAGCGCGGGCAGCGGTGGGCGGCTACACCTTC; CDR3aa: CASSLARAAVGGYTF
j_gene: TRBJ1-2; v_gene: TRBV27; d_gene: TRBD1; abundance: .; CDR3nt: TGTGCCAGCAGTTTGGGACAGGGGGCTCGGTATGGCTACACCTTC; CDR3aa: CASSLGQGARYGYTF
j_gene: TRBJ2-1; v_gene: TRBV4-1; d_gene: TRBD1; abundance: .; CDR3nt: TGCGCCAGCAGCCAGCCGACAGGGGGTAGAAATGAGCAGTTCTTC; CDR3aa: CASSQPTGGRNEQFF
j_gene: TRBJ1-2; v_gene: TRBV19; d_gene: TRBD1; abundance: .; CDR3nt: TGTGCCAGTAAGTCCGGGACAGGGGTAGCTCCTCACTATGGCTACACCTTC; CDR3aa: CASKSGTGVAPHYGYTF
j_gene: TRBJ2-5; v_gene: TRBV11-1; d_gene: .; abundance: .; CDR3nt: TGTGCCAGCAGCCCCCCCGGGACAAAACAAGAGACCCAGTACTTC; CDR3aa: CASSPPGTKQETQYF
j_gene: TRBJ2-5; v_gene: TRBV27; d_gene: .; abundance: .; CDR3nt: TGTGCCAGCAGTTTATGGGGGGGGGCGGATGAGACCCAGTACTTC; CDR3aa: CASSLWGGADETQYF
j_gene: TRBJ2-6; v_gene: TRBV6-4; d_gene: TRBD1; abundance: .; CDR3nt: TGTGCCAGCAGTGACTCGAGGGGGCTTGGAGGGGCCAACGTCCTGACTTTC; CDR3aa: CASSDSRGLGGANVLTF
j_gene: TRBJ1-2; v_gene: TRBV6-1; d_gene: .; abundance: .; CDR3nt: TGTGCCAGCAGTGAATTTCTGGCGGATAACTATGGCTACACCTTC; CDR3aa: CASSEFLADNYGYTF
j_gene: TRBJ1-6; v_gene: TRBV10-1; d_gene: .; abundance: .; CDR3nt: TGCGCCAGCAGAGCCCAGGTCGGGGTAACCTATAATTCACCCCTCCACTTT; CDR3aa: CASRAQVGVTYNSPLHF
j_gene: TRBJ1-1; v_gene: TRBV19; d_gene: .; abundance: once; CDR3nt: TGTGCCAGTAAATTGGCAGGATGGGGGCCTGAAGCTTTCTTT; CDR3aa: CASKLAGWGPEAFF
j_gene: TRBJ2-2; v_gene: TRBV7-6; d_gene: TRBD1; abundance: few; CDR3nt: TGTGCCAGCAGCTTAAGACAGGGTACGAACACCGGGGAGCTGTTTTTT; CDR3aa: CASSLRQGTNTGELFF
j_gene: TRBJ2-1; v_gene: TRBV29-1; d_gene: TRBD1; abundance: .; CDR3nt: TGCAGCGTTGATAGGGTGGGACAGGGCTCCTACAATGAGCAGTTCTTC; CDR3aa: CSVDRVGQGSYNEQFF
j_gene: TRBJ2-3; v_gene: TRBV15; d_gene: .; abundance: .; CDR3nt: TGTGCCACCAGCAGCGATAGCGGTTACACAGATACGCAGTATTTT; CDR3aa: CATSSDSGYTDTQYF
j_gene: TRBJ2-3; v_gene: TRBV4-1; d_gene: TRBD2; abundance: .; CDR3nt: TGCGCCAGCAGCCTCTCACCGGGGGGGAGCACAGATACGCAGTATTTT; CDR3aa: CASSLSPGGSTDTQYF
j_gene: TRBJ1-3; v_gene: TRBV5-4; d_gene: TRBD1; abundance: .; CDR3nt: TGTGCCAGCAGCTTGGCGGGACAGGGCCCTGGAAACACCATATATTTT; CDR3aa: CASSLAGQGPGNTIYF
j_gene: TRBJ2-5; v_gene: TRBV6-2/TRBV6-3; d_gene: .; abundance: .; CDR3nt: TGTGCCAGCAGTCAGGGGCTAGAAGAGACCCAGTACTTC; CDR3aa: CASSQGLEETQYF
j_gene: TRBJ1-2; v_gene: TRBV30; d_gene: .; abundance: .; CDR3nt: TGTGCCTCCCCACGGCGGATTAACTATGGCTACACCTTC; CDR3aa: CASPRRINYGYTF
j_gene: TRBJ1-2; v_gene: TRBV20-1; d_gene: .; abundance: .; CDR3nt: TGCAGTGCTTCAGATGGCTACACCTTC; CDR3aa: CSASDGYTF
j_gene: TRBJ1-4; v_gene: TRBV2; d_gene: .; abundance: .; CDR3nt: TGTGCCAGCACGATAGGGGGAACTAATGAAAAACTGTTTTTT; CDR3aa: CASTIGGTNEKLFF
j_gene: TRBJ2-4; v_gene: TRBV6-2/TRBV6-3; d_gene: TRBD2; abundance: .; CDR3nt: TGTGCCAGCAGTCGTGAGACTAGCGGGGGCCGGGGAAACATTCAGTACTTC; CDR3aa: CASSRETSGGRGNIQYF
j_gene: TRBJ2-2; v_gene: TRBV6-5; d_gene: TRBD1; abundance: few; CDR3nt: TGTGCCAGCGGCAACAGGGGGCTGGGGGAGCTGTTTTTT; CDR3aa: CASGNRGLGELFF